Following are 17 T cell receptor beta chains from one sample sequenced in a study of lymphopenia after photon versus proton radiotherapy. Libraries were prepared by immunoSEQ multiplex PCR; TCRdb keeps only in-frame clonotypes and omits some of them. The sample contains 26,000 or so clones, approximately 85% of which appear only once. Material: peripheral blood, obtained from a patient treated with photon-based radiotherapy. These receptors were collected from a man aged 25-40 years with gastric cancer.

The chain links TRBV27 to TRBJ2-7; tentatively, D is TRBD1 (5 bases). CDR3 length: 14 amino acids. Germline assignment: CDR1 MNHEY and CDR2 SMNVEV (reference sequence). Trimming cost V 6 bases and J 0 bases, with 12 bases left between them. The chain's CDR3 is CASRLQENSYEQYF. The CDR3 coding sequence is TGTGCCAGCAGGCTACAGGAGAACTCCTACGAGCAGTACTTC.

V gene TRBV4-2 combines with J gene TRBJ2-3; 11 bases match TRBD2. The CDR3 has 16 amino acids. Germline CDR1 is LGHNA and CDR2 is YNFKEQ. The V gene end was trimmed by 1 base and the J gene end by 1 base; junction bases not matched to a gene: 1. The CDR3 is CASSQGTSGRTDTQYF. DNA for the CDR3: TGTGCCAGCAGCCAAGGGACTAGCGGGCGCACAGATACGCAGTATTTT.

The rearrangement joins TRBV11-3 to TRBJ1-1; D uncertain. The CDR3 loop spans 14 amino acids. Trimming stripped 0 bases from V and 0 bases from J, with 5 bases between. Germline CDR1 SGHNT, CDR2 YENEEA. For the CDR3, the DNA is TGTGCCAGCAGCTTAGAACAGTTGAACACTGAAGCTTTCTTT. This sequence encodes CASSLEQLNTEAFF.

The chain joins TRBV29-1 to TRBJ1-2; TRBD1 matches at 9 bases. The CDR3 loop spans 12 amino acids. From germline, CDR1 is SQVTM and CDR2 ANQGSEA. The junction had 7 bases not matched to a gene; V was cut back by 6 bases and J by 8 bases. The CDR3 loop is CSVEQGAGGYTF. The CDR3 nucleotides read TGCAGCGTAGAACAGGGGGCCGGAGGCTACACCTTC.

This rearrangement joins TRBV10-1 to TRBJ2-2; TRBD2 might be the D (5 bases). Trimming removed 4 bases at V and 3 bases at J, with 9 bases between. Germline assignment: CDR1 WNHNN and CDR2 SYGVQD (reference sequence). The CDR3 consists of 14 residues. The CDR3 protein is CASSVGGDTGELFF. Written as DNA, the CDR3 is TGCGCCAGCAGTGTTGGAGGAGACACCGGGGAGCTGTTTTTT.

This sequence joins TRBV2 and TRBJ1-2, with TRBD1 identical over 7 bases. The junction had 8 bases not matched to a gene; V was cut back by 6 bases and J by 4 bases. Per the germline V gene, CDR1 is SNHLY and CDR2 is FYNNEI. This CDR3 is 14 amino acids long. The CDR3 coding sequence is TGTGCCAGCAGAGATAGGGGACAGAGCTATGGCTACACCTTC. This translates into CASRDRGQSYGYTF.

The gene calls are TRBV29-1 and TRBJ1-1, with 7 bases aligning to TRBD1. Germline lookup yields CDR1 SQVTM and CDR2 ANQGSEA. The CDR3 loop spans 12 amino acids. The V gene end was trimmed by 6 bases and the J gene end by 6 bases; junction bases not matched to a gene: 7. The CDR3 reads CSVAGTESEAFF. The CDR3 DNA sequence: TGCAGCGTGGCCGGGACAGAATCTGAAGCTTTCTTT.

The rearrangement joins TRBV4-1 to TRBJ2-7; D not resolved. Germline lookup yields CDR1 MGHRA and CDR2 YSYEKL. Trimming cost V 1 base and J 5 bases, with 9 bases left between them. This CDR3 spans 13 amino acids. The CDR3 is CASSQASGDEQYF. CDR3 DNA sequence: TGCGCCAGCAGCCAAGCGTCTGGGGACGAGCAGTACTTC.

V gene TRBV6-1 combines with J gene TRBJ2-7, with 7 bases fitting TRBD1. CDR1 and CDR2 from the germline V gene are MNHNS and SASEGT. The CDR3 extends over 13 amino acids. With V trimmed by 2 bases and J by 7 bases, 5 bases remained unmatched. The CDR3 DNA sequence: TGTGCCAGCAGTGAATTCGACAGGGATGAGCAGTACTTC. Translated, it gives CASSEFDRDEQYF.

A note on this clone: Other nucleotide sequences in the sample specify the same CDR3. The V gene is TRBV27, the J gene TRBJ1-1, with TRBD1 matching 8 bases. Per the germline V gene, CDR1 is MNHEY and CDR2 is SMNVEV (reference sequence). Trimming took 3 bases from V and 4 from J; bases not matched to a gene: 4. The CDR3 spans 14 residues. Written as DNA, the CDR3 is TGTGCCAGCAGTTTCGGACAGGGCGGCACTGAAGCTTTCTTT. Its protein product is CASSFGQGGTEAFF.

For the CDR3, the DNA is TGTGCCAGCAGCCCAAACAGTTACAATGAGCAGTTCTTC. Protein: CASSPNSYNEQFF. The chain is built from TRBV9 and TRBJ2-1; no clear D. Trimming took 4 bases from V and 4 from J, leaving 9 bases between them. Looked up from germline, CDR1 is SGDLS and CDR2 is YYNGEE. This CDR3 region has 13 residues.

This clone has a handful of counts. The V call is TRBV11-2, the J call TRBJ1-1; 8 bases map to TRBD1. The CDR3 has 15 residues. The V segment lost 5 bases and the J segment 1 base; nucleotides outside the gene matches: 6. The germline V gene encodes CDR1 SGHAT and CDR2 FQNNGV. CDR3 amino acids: CASSQLTGENTEAFF. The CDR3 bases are TGTGCCAGCAGCCAATTGACAGGGGAGAACACTGAAGCTTTCTTT.

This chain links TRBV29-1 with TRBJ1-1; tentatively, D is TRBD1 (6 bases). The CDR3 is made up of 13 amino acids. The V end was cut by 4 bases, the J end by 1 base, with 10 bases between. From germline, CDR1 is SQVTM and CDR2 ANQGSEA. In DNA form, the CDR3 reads TGCAGCGTTGCTCCGACAGGGAACACTGAAGCTTTCTTT. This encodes CSVAPTGNTEAFF.

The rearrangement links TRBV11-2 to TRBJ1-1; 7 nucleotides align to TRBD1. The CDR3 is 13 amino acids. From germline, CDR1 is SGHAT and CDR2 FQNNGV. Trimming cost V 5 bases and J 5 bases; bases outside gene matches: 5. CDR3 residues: CASSPQGGTEAFF. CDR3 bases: TGTGCCAGCAGCCCGCAGGGGGGTACTGAAGCTTTCTTT.

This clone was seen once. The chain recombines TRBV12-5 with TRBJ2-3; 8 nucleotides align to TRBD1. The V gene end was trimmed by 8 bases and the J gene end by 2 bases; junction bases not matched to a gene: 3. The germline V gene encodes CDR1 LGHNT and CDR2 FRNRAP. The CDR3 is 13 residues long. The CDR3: CASRQGFTDTQYF. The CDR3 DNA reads TGTGCTAGTCGACAGGGGTTCACAGATACGCAGTATTTT.

The CDR3 sequence: CASSLGYRPGNTEAFF. CDR3 nucleotides: TGTGCCAGCAGCTTAGGTTACAGGCCAGGGAACACTGAAGCTTTCTTT. The V gene is TRBV13, the J gene TRBJ1-1, with D perhaps TRBD1 (5 bases). Per the germline V gene, CDR1 is PRHDT and CDR2 is FYEKMQ (reference sequence). V was pared by 0 bases and J by 1 base, with 12 bases between. The CDR3 extends over 16 amino acids.

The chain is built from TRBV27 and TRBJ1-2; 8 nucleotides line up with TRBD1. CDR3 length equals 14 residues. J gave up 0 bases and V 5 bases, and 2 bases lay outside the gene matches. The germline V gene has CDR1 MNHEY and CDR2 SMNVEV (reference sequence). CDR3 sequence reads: CASSTGQANYGYTF. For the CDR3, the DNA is TGTGCCAGCAGTACGGGACAGGCTAACTATGGCTACACCTTC.